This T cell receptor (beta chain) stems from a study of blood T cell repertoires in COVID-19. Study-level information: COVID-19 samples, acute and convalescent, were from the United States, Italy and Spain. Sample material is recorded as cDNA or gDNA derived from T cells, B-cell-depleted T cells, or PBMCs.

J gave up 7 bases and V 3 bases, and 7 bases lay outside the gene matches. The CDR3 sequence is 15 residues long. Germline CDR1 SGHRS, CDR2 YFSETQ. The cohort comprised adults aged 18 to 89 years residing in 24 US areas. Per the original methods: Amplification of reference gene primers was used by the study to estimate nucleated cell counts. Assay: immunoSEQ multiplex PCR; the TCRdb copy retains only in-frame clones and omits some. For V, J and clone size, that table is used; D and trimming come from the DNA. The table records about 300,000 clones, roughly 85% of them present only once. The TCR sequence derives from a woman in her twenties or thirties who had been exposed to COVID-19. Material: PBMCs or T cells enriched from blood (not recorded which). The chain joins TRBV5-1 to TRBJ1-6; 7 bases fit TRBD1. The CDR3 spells CASSSHDRVNSPLHF. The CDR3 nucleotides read TGCGCCAGCAGCTCACATGACAGGGTGAATTCACCCCTCCACTTT.